This TCR beta chain was sequenced in a study of T cell changes during pregnancy in multiple sclerosis. Measured with immunoSEQ multiplex PCR; TCRdb has only the in-frame clones, and not every one. The top ten hold about 0.76% of the sample, which has 50,000 to 65,000 clones, approximately 90% seen once. Trimming cost V 1 base and J 4 bases; bases outside gene matches: 3. This CDR3 is 15 amino acids long. Germline loops: CDR1 MNHEY, CDR2 SVGAGI. The receptor was isolated from a female donor with multiple sclerosis, enrolled in a pregnancy study. Sequenced material: CD4+ T cells from peripheral blood mononuclear cells, taken in the first trimester of pregnancy. This chain links TRBV6-5 with TRBJ2-5; 10 bases line up with TRBD1. Written as DNA, the CDR3 is TGTGCCAGCAGTTACTGGGGACAGGGGAGAGAGACCCAGTACTTC. This sequence encodes CASSYWGQGRETQYF.